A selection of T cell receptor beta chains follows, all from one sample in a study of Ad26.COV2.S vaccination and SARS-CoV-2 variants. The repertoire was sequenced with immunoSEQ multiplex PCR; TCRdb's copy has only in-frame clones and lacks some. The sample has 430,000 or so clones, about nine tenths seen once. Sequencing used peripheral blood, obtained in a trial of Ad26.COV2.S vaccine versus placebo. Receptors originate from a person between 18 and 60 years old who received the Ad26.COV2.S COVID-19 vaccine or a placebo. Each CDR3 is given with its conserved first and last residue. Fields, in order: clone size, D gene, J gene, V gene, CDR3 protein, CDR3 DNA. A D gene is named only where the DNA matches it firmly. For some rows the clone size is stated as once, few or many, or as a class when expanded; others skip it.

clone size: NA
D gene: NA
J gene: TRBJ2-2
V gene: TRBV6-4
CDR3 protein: CASSQEFETGELFF
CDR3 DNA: TGTGCCAGCAGTCAGGAGTTCGAGACCGGGGAGCTGTTTTTT

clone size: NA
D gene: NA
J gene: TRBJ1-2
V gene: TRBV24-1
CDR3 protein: CATSDMDRAYGEGYTF
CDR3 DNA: TGTGCCACCAGTGATATGGACAGAGCCTATGGAGAGGGCTACACCTTC

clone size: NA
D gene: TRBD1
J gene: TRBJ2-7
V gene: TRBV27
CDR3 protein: CASSPGQGYEQYF
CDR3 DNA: TGTGCCAGCAGTCCGGGACAGGGCTACGAGCAGTACTTC

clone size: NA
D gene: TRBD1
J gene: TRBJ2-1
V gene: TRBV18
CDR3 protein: CASSPQQGMTYNEQFF
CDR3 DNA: TGTGCCAGCTCACCACAACAGGGGATGACCTACAATGAGCAGTTCTTC

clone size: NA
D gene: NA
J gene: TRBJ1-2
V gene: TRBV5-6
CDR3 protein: CASSLADGGTF
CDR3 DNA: TGTGCCAGCAGCTTGGCCGACGGAGGCACCTTC

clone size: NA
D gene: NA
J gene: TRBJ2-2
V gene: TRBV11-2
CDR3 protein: CASSTPRDYTGELFF
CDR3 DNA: TGTGCCAGCAGCACACCCCGGGACTACACCGGGGAGCTGTTTTTT

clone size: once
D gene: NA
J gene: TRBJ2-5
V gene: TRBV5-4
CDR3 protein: CASSRDTKETQYF
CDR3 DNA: TGTGCCAGCAGCCGAGACACCAAAGAGACCCAGTACTTC

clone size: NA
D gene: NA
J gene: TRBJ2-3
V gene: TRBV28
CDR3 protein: CASRGANTDTQYF
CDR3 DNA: TGTGCCAGCAGAGGGGCCAACACAGATACGCAGTATTTT

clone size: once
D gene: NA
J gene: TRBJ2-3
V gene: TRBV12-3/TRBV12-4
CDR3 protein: CASSLGLAQQYF
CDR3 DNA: TGTGCCAGCAGTTTAGGGCTAGCGCAACAGTATTTT

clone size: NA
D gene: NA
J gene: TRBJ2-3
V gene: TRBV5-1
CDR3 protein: CASSAGFATLTDTQYF
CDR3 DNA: TGCGCCAGCAGCGCGGGCTTCGCAACCCTCACAGATACGCAGTATTTT

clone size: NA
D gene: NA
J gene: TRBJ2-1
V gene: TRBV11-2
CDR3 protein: CASSLSGTEYNEQFF
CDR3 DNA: TGTGCCAGCAGCTTATCTGGGACGGAGTACAATGAGCAGTTCTTC